These 25 T cell receptor beta chains were sequenced from one sample in a study of regulatory T cells in long-lasting Graves disease. Arm-PCR with iRepertoire HTBI primers amplified the CDR3 regions for these TCR beta libraries. TCRdb re-called the multiplex PCR reads through MiXCR, storing one row per CDR3 protein. The sample includes under 450,000 distinct CDR3 sequences, 12% of them seen just once. Noted time point: newly diagnosed GD, antithyroid drugs for less than 3 months. PBMC-extracted RNA yielded the TCR library. This sample was also put to use in a study of T cells in Graves' hyperthyroidism and ophthalmopathy.

The source was peripheral blood mononuclear cells (PBMCs), collected at new diagnosis, from a patient treated with antithyroid drugs. These receptors originate from a woman between 18 and 30 years old with Graves disease.

This clonotype was detected ten times or more. J is TRBJ1-5 and V is TRBV12-3 or TRBV12-4, with 7 nucleotides matching TRBD1. Trimming at V came to 3 bases and at J to 5 bases, leaving 10 bases not matched to a gene. The length of the CDR3 is 16 residues. The CDR3 DNA follows: TGTGCCAGCAGTTTTCTCCCGACAGGGATGGATCAGCCCCAGCATTTT. It is translated as CASSFLPTGMDQPQHF.

This clonotype has ten or more counts. This chain connects TRBV4-3 to TRBJ2-2; D not resolved. CDR1 and CDR2 from the germline V gene are LGHNA and YSLEER. Trimming removed 1 base at V and 2 bases at J, with 8 bases between. The CDR3 sequence is 15 residues long. CDR3 region: CASSQGAGNTGELFF. For the CDR3, the DNA is TGCGCCAGCAGCCAAGGGGCAGGTAACACCGGGGAGCTGTTTTTT.

V and J are TRBV19 and TRBJ1-1; D unresolved. Per the germline V gene, CDR1 is LNHDA and CDR2 is SQIVND (reference sequence). This CDR3 is 13 amino acids long. V was trimmed by 11 bases and J by 4 bases, leaving 17 bases between them. The CDR3 reads CAAGYGISTEAFF. CDR3 in DNA: TGTGCCGCAGGTTATGGAATTTCCACTGAAGCTTTCTTT.

This clonotype was found many times. This chain uses TRBV11-1 with TRBJ2-7; tentatively, D is TRBD1 or TRBD2 (5 bases each). Germline V gene sequence: CDR1 SGHAT, CDR2 FQDESV (reference sequence). The CDR3 loop spans 16 amino acids. V was cut by 6 bases and J by 3 bases, with 21 bases left in between. The CDR3 nucleotides are TGTGCCAGCAGTTCCTCCGGGACCCCGAGAGACTACGAGCAGTACTTC. This translates into CASSSSGTPRDYEQYF. Using reference TRBV11-1 and TRBJ2-7 for the parts outside the CDR3, the full variable domain is EAEVAQSPRYKITEKSQAVAFWCDPISGHATLYWYRQILGQGPELLVQFQDESVVDDSQLPKDRFSAERLKGVDSTLKIQPAELGDSAMYLCASSSSGTPRDYEQYFGPGTRLTVT.

The chain uses TRBV19 and TRBJ1-6; the D gene is possibly TRBD1 (5 bases). The V end lost 7 bases, the J end lost 0 bases, and 19 bases lay between the germline ends. CDR3 length: 18 amino acids. Germline assignment: CDR1 LNHDA and CDR2 SQIVND (reference sequence). The CDR3 reads CASNGRLPGSSYNSPLHF. CDR3 coding DNA: TGTGCCAGTAATGGACGACTTCCAGGGAGCTCCTATAATTCACCCCTCCACTTT.

This clonotype was observed a few times. J is TRBJ1-3 and V is TRBV24-1; TRBD1 might be the D (5 bases). This CDR3 has 13 residues. Germline lookup yields CDR1 KGHDR and CDR2 SFDVKD. V shed 6 bases and J shed 4 bases, with 9 bases lying between them. CDR3 sequence: CATSPPGGNTIYF. CDR3 coding DNA: TGTGCCACCAGTCCGCCAGGGGGAAACACCATATATTTT.

This clonotype was observed a handful of times. CDR3 protein: CASSYSFAEPNQPQHF. The DNA for the CDR3 is TGTGCCAGCAGTTACTCGTTCGCGGAGCCCAATCAGCCCCAGCATTTT. The chain has TRBV6-5 and TRBJ1-5; D unresolved. The CDR3 totals 16 residues. Trimming stripped 0 bases from V and 3 bases from J, with 12 bases between. Germline CDR1 reads MNHEY; CDR2 reads SVGAGI.

This clonotype was recorded many times. The V call is TRBV28, the J call TRBJ2-1, with no clear D. This CDR3 comprises 13 residues. The V gene's germline CDR1 is MDHEN and CDR2 SYDVKM. Deletions cut 5 bases from V and 1 base from J, with 6 bases between. CDR3 nucleotides: TGTGCCAGCAGTCCCATTTCCTACAATGAGCAGTTCTTC. As protein: CASSPISYNEQFF.

The chain employs TRBV6-5 and TRBJ2-1; D is unresolved. Per germline, CDR1 MNHEY and CDR2 SVGAGI. The CDR3 is 14 amino acids. With 0 bases removed from V and 9 bases from J, the gap between germline ends came to 12 bases. DNA for the CDR3: TGTGCCAGCAGTTACTCGAGCCGGGTGGGTGAGCAGTTCTTC. Protein sequence: CASSYSSRVGEQFF.

This clonotype occurred many times. In DNA, the CDR3 is TGTGCTAGTGGTTTGGGACAGACTGAAGCTTTCTTT. This gives the protein CASGLGQTEAFF. V gene TRBV12-5 combines with J gene TRBJ1-1; perhaps TRBD1 as D (5 bases). Trimming removed 1 base from V and 5 bases from J, with 5 bases in between. CDR3 length equals 12 residues. Germline values: CDR1 LGHNT, CDR2 FRNRAP.

This clonotype was counted at least ten times. The chain employs TRBV12-3 or TRBV12-4 and TRBJ2-5, with 7 bases lining up with TRBD1. The CDR3 totals 15 residues. Trimming took 4 bases from V and 4 from J; bases not matched to a gene: 9. The CDR3 bases are TGTGCCAGCAGTTCCTCCAGGGGGTCTTCAGAGACCCAGTACTTC. Protein product: CASSSSRGSSETQYF.

This clonotype was observed at least ten times. The rearrangement links TRBV5-5 to TRBJ2-3; tentative D call: TRBD1 (7 bases). Trimming shortened V by 2 bases and J by 4 bases, and 11 bases separated the two germline ends. CDR3 size: 14 residues. Germline assignment: CDR1 SGHKS and CDR2 YYEKEE (reference sequence). The CDR3 nucleotides are TGTGCCAGCAGCTTCCAGGGGGGTCCAGATACGCAGTATTTT. Protein: CASSFQGGPDTQYF.

The chain recombines TRBV10-3 with TRBJ2-7; D may be TRBD1 (6 bases). V gave up 4 bases and J gave up 2 bases, with 12 bases separating them. The CDR3 has 14 residues. Looked up from germline, CDR1 is ENHRY and CDR2 is SYGVKD. The CDR3 sequence: CAISGLQGTYEQYF. Written as DNA, the CDR3 is TGTGCCATCAGTGGACTCCAGGGGACCTACGAGCAGTACTTC.

This clonotype was seen a handful of times. The chain links TRBV12-3 or TRBV12-4 to TRBJ1-3, with D unclear. V was cut by 3 bases and J by 2 bases, with 8 bases left in between. This CDR3 region has 14 residues. The DNA for the CDR3 is TGTGCCAGCAGTTTCGGGATGGCTGGAAACACCATATATTTT. Protein product: CASSFGMAGNTIYF.

Ten or more counts support this clonotype. The V gene is TRBV7-9, the J gene TRBJ1-1; 7 bases line up with TRBD1. CDR3 length: 13 amino acids. Germline CDR1 is SEHNR and CDR2 is FQNEAQ (reference sequence). The J segment lost 3 bases and the V segment lost 7 bases, leaving 5 bases of the junction unmatched. The CDR3 nucleotides read TGTGCCAGCATCGATACAGGGGACACTGAAGCTTTCTTT. Amino acids: CASIDTGDTEAFF.

In its sample, this clonotype was seen many times. This chain links TRBV11-3 with TRBJ2-2, with D tentatively TRBD2 (5 bases). Trimming stripped 5 bases from V and 5 bases from J, with 12 bases between. The V gene's germline CDR1 is SGHNT and CDR2 YENEEA. The CDR3 totals 14 residues. CDR3 loop: CASSPLRETGELFF. The CDR3, as DNA: TGTGCCAGCAGCCCGCTTAGGGAGACCGGGGAGCTGTTTTTT.

The chain employs TRBV7-2 and TRBJ2-6; 7 bases line up with TRBD1. This CDR3 spans 19 amino acids. J lost 0 bases, V lost 5 bases, and 13 bases had no gene match. CDR1 is SGHTA and CDR2 is FQGNSA in the germline V gene. CDR3 nucleotide sequence: TGTGCCAGCAGCCTCAGACAGGGCGTGGAACTCTCTGGGGCCAACGTCCTGACTTTC. Translated: CASSLRQGVELSGANVLTF.

This clonotype has ten or more counts. V gene TRBV10-3 combines with J gene TRBJ1-4; a weak D match, TRBD1 (5 bases). There are 15 residues in the CDR3. The germline gives CDR1 ENHRY, CDR2 SYGVKD. V gave up 10 bases and J gave up 7 bases, with 22 bases separating them. The CDR3 region has the DNA TGTGCCACCCTACCCGACAATTCCGGGGGTGAAAAACTGTTTTTT. Encoded protein: CATLPDNSGGEKLFF.

This clonotype came up many times. The chain carries TRBV4-1 and TRBJ1-2; D remains unclear. CDR1 and CDR2 from the germline V gene are MGHRA and YSYEKL. V was cut by 1 base and J by 3 bases, with 21 bases left in between. The CDR3 loop spans 18 amino acids. The DNA for the CDR3 is TGCGCCAGCAGCCAAGTTGTCCCCAAAACCCTCCCCCACTATGGCTACACCTTC. This encodes CASSQVVPKTLPHYGYTF.

As regards this clonotype: A much larger clone sits a single nucleotide away, making a read error possible. CDR3 sequence reads: CASSLGVTSGEQFF. The CDR3 DNA reads as TGTGCCAGCAGCTTAGGTGTCACTAGCGGGGAGCAGTTCTTC. The rearrangement uses TRBV11-2 and TRBJ2-1; 9 bases are a match to TRBD2. The junction had 5 bases not matched to a gene; V was cut back by 1 base and J by 10 bases. The length of the CDR3 is 14 residues. The V gene's germline CDR1 is SGHAT and CDR2 FQNNGV.

This clonotype was observed a handful of times. The genes are TRBV10-3 and TRBJ1-4; a weak D match, TRBD1 (6 bases). CDR1 is ENHRY and CDR2 is SYGVKD in the germline V gene. Deletions cut 4 bases from V and 8 bases from J, with 17 bases between. The CDR3 runs 15 residues. DNA for the CDR3: TGTGCCATCAGTGCCAGGTTTGCGGGGGGCGAAAAACTGTTTTTT. It specifies CAISARFAGGEKLFF.

This clonotype showed up many times. The CDR3 sequence: CASNADRDSSEAFF. The DNA of the CDR3 is TGTGCCAGCAACGCCGACAGGGATTCGTCTGAAGCTTTCTTT. The chain has TRBV27 and TRBJ1-1, with 7 bases matching TRBD1. The trim removed 7 bases at V and 6 bases at J, leaving 11 bases unmatched. Germline V gene sequence: CDR1 MNHEY, CDR2 SMNVEV (reference sequence). CDR3 size: 14 residues.

This clonotype was counted once. This may stem from a read error, because a much larger clone lies one nucleotide away. V usage is TRBV20-1 and J usage is TRBJ2-7; 10 nucleotides line up with TRBD1. Trimming cost V 1 base and J 2 bases; bases outside gene matches: 5. Germline CDR1 is DFQATT and CDR2 is SNEGSKA (reference sequence). This CDR3 has 15 residues. CDR3 sequence: CSARGRDRGTYEQYV. DNA of the CDR3: TGCAGTGCTAGAGGGAGGGACAGGGGAACCTACGAGCAGTACGTC.

This clonotype has just one count. The chain recombines TRBV28 with TRBJ2-1, with TRBD1 identical over 8 bases. The J segment lost 7 bases and the V segment lost 7 bases, leaving 12 bases of the junction unmatched. This CDR3 spans 15 amino acids. The germline V gene encodes CDR1 MDHEN and CDR2 SYDVKM. CDR3 in amino acids: CASTSGGQEENEQFF. CDR3 bases: TGTGCCAGCACCTCTGGGGGACAGGAAGAGAATGAGCAGTTCTTC. Full variable domain (outside the CDR3, taken from reference TRBV28 and TRBJ2-1): DVKVTQSSRYLVKRTGEKVFLECVQDMDHENMFWYRQDPGLGLRLIYFSYDVKMKEKGDIPEGYSVSREKKERFSLILESASTNQTSMYLCASTSGGQEENEQFFGPGTRLTVL.

This clonotype was seen ten or more times. CDR3 coding DNA: TGTGCCAGTAAGGAGGTGATGGGGAGCTACACCTTC. Encoded protein: CASKEVMGSYTF. The chain is built from TRBV19 and TRBJ1-2, with D unclear. With 7 bases removed from V and 9 bases from J, the gap between germline ends came to 15 bases. The CDR3 totals 12 residues. Germline V gene lookup returns CDR1 LNHDA and CDR2 SQIVND (reference sequence).